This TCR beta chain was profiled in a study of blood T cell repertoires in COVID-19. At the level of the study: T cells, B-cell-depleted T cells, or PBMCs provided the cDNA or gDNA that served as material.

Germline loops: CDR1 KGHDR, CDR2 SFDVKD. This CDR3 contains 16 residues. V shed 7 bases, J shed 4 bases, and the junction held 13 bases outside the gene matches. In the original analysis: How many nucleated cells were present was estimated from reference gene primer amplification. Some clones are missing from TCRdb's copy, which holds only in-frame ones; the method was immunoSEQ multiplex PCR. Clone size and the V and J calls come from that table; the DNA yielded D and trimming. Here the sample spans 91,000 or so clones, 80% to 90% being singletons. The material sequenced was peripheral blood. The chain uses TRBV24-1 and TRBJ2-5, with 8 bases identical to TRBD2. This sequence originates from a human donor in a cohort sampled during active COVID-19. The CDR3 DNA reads TGTGCCACCAGCGACTCTGGACGGGGGGGTGGAGAGACCCAGTACTTC. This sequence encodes CATSDSGRGGGETQYF.